Below are 17 T cell receptor beta chains sequenced from a single sample in a study of T cell responses to AZD1222 COVID-19 vaccine. Sequencing was performed with immunoSEQ multiplex PCR; in TCRdb, only in-frame clones are kept and a portion is missing. The table includes 100,000 to 150,000 clones, over 80% detected once. Sequences were derived from peripheral blood, sampled on day 0 of AZD1222 vaccination. The receptors were gathered from an adult in good health.

This chain links TRBV11-3 with TRBJ2-2, with D tentatively TRBD1 or TRBD2 (6 bases each). This CDR3 spans 16 amino acids. Trimming stripped 4 bases from V and 6 bases from J, with 18 bases between. Germline V gene sequence: CDR1 SGHNT, CDR2 YENEEA. The CDR3 region is CASSWFRGVHPGELFF. DNA for the CDR3: TGTGCCAGCAGCTGGTTTAGGGGGGTTCATCCCGGGGAGCTGTTTTTT.

V is TRBV13 and J is TRBJ2-3; D perhaps matches TRBD2 (5 bases). The ends were cut back, 3 bases at V and 6 bases at J, with 10 bases in the middle. Per the germline V gene, CDR1 is PRHDT and CDR2 is FYEKMQ (reference sequence). The CDR3 spans 13 residues. The CDR3 spells CASSFTGMDTQYF. In nucleotides, the CDR3 is TGTGCCAGCAGCTTTACGGGAATGGATACGCAGTATTTT.

V usage is TRBV6-5 and J usage is TRBJ1-2; 10 bases fit TRBD1. V shed 2 bases and J 8 bases; nucleotides not matched to a gene: 2. The CDR3 is 13 residues long. Per germline, CDR1 MNHEY and CDR2 SVGAGI. This CDR3 reads CASSYDRGQGYTF. CDR3 bases: TGTGCCAGCAGTTACGACAGGGGGCAAGGCTACACCTTC.

The chain carries TRBV5-1 and TRBJ1-1; 8 nucleotides agree with TRBD1. CDR1 SGHRS and CDR2 YFSETQ come from the germline V gene. The CDR3 totals 17 residues. With V trimmed by 4 bases and J by 4 bases, 15 bases remained unmatched. In DNA, the CDR3 is TGCGCCAGCAGCCTTACCTACGACAGGGGTGGGGGCACTGAAGCTTTCTTT. Its translation is CASSLTYDRGGGTEAFF. The full variable domain, rest sourced from reference TRBV5-1 and TRBJ1-1, is KAGVTQTPRYLIKTRGQQVTLSCSPISGHRSVSWYQQTPGQGLQFLFEYFSETQRNKGNFPGRFSGRQFSNSRSEMNVSTLELGDSALYLCASSLTYDRGGGTEAFFGQGTRLTVV.

This clone was observed a single time. The chain uses TRBV18 and TRBJ1-2, with D perhaps matching TRBD1 (6 bases). The CDR3 consists of 13 residues. V was cut by 2 bases and J by 2 bases, with 6 bases left in between. CDR1 KGHSH and CDR2 LQKENI come from the germline V gene. CDR3 region: CASSPDRNYGYTF. DNA for the CDR3: TGTGCCAGCTCACCAGACAGGAACTATGGCTACACCTTC.

This chain uses TRBV6-5 with TRBJ2-5; 7 nucleotides agree with TRBD2. The germline gives CDR1 MNHEY, CDR2 SVGAGI. CDR3 length: 15 residues. V was clipped by 6 bases and J by 5 bases; unmatched bases: 12. The CDR3 spells CASRKSREGPETQYF. The CDR3 coding sequence is TGTGCCAGCAGAAAAAGCAGGGAGGGGCCCGAGACCCAGTACTTC.

This clone has just a few counts. The chain is built from TRBV18 and TRBJ2-7, with a possible D match to TRBD2 (7 bases). This CDR3 contains 14 residues. Germline assignment: CDR1 KGHSH and CDR2 LQKENI. The germline V and J ends were trimmed by 6 bases and 3 bases, with 15 bases remaining between them. The CDR3 loop is CASSVAGANYEQYF. DNA of the CDR3: TGTGCCAGCTCCGTGGCGGGGGCTAACTACGAGCAGTACTTC.

The chain has TRBV4-1 and TRBJ1-1, with unresolved D. CDR3 length: 15 amino acids. Germline CDR1 reads MGHRA; CDR2 reads YSYEKL. V lost 0 bases and J lost 2, with 10 bases in between. In DNA form, the CDR3 reads TGCGCCAGCAGCCAAGATAGAGTGTTAAACACTGAAGCTTTCTTT. Its translation: CASSQDRVLNTEAFF.

The J gene is TRBJ2-2, the V gene TRBV4-1; 8 bases match TRBD2. The CDR3 sequence is 16 residues long. The germline gives CDR1 MGHRA, CDR2 YSYEKL. The J segment lost 5 bases and the V segment lost 1 base, leaving 6 bases of the junction unmatched. CDR3 amino acids: CASSQAPGLVTGELFF. CDR3 in DNA: TGCGCCAGCAGCCAAGCTCCGGGACTAGTTACCGGGGAGCTGTTTTTT.

The chain recombines TRBV2 with TRBJ2-5; TRBD2 matches 9 bases. The ends lost 4 bases at V and 5 bases at J; junction bases unmatched: 8. This CDR3 has 15 amino acids. Germline V gives CDR1 SNHLY, CDR2 FYNNEI. This CDR3 is CASSVEGLALETQYF. CDR3 DNA: TGTGCCAGCAGTGTAGAGGGACTAGCCTTGGAGACCCAGTACTTC.

The gene calls are TRBV7-6 and TRBJ1-1; a weak D match, TRBD1 (6 bases). The length of the CDR3 is 17 residues. CDR1 SGHVS and CDR2 FNYEAQ come from the germline V gene. V lost 4 bases and J lost 7, with 25 bases in between. The CDR3 DNA sequence: TGTGCCAGCAGCTCCCTTAACGGACAGCTTGAGTTTGGTGAAGCTTTCTTT. This gives the protein CASSSLNGQLEFGEAFF.

V gene TRBV5-1 combines with J gene TRBJ2-3; D not certain. The CDR3 contains 13 residues. Germline-derived CDR1 and CDR2 are SGHRS and YFSETQ. Between the trimmed V and J ends, which lost 5 bases and 0 bases, there was a span of 7 bases. The CDR3 loop reads CASRKTSTDTQYF. The CDR3 coding sequence is TGCGCCAGCAGAAAAACTAGCACAGATACGCAGTATTTT.

The chain has TRBV20-1 and TRBJ2-2; no definite D call. The CDR3 spans 14 residues. Between the trimmed V and J ends, which lost 3 bases and 3 bases, there was a span of 11 bases. Germline V CDR1 and CDR2: DFQATT, SNEGSKA (reference sequence). The CDR3 here is CSASIRPYTGELFF. The CDR3 DNA sequence: TGCAGTGCTAGTATCAGACCGTACACCGGGGAGCTGTTTTTT.

CDR3 sequence reads: CASSEDLVLNQPQHF. The CDR3 nucleotides read TGTGCCAGCAGTGAAGACCTCGTGCTTAATCAGCCCCAGCATTTT. V gene TRBV6-1 combines with J gene TRBJ1-5; D gene unclear. V lost 1 base to trimming and J lost 4 bases, with 11 bases between them. The CDR3 has 15 residues. Germline CDR1 and CDR2: MNHNS and SASEGT.

The CDR3 DNA follows: TGTGCCAGCAGCTCCCGTGGGGTAGTCTACGAGCAGTACTTC. Residues: CASSSRGVVYEQYF. V and J are TRBV7-8 and TRBJ2-7; no clear D. The CDR3 totals 14 residues. V was trimmed by 4 bases and J by 3 bases, leaving 13 bases between them. The germline V gene encodes CDR1 SGHVS and CDR2 FQNEAQ. The full variable domain, with the rest looked up from reference TRBV7-8 and TRBJ2-7, is GAGVSQSPRYKVAKRGQDVALRCDPISGHVSLFWYQQALGQGPEFLTYFQNEAQLDKSGLPSDRFFAERPEGSVSTLKIQRTQQEDSAVYLCASSSRGVVYEQYFGPGTRLTVT.

The chain carries TRBV6-5 and TRBJ2-3; D is uncertain. The CDR3 runs 15 residues. Per germline, CDR1 MNHEY and CDR2 SVGAGI. V lost 0 bases to trimming and J lost 1 base, with 8 bases between them. CDR3 DNA: TGTGCCAGCAGTTACTCGAATCTAGGCACAGATACGCAGTATTTT. It codes for CASSYSNLGTDTQYF.

The CDR3, as DNA: TGTGCCAGCAGTTGGAGGGAGCAGTTCTTC. Amino acids: CASSWREQFF. The V and J genes are TRBV7-9 and TRBJ2-1, with D tentatively TRBD2 (5 bases). Germline CDR1 SEHNR, CDR2 FQNEAQ (reference sequence). This CDR3 contains 10 residues. V dropped 6 bases and J dropped 10 bases, with 7 bases sitting between them.